A single sample gave rise to the 6 T cell receptor beta chains below, sequenced in a study of cytomegalovirus exposure and HLA in healthy donors. The PCR used 60 Vbeta and 13 Jbeta primers. Clones were sequenced by immunoSEQ multiplex PCR, and TCRdb holds only the in-frame ones, with some missing. The sample lists 140,000 to 150,000 clones; around 84% were seen once. Sequenced: PBMCs. The origin of the receptors is a boy aged 2 to 9 in good health and CMV-seronegative.

This chain joins TRBV5-1 and TRBJ2-7; 7 nucleotides align to TRBD1. The V and J ends lost 2 bases and 4 bases, in that order; junction bases with no gene match: 9. This CDR3 has 15 residues. Germline CDR1 SGHRS, CDR2 YFSETQ. The CDR3 DNA reads TGCGCCAGCAGCTTACCCCGGGACAGATTATACGAGCAGTACTTC. The encoded protein is CASSLPRDRLYEQYF.

This clone was detected a few times. Other DNA sequences in this sample translate to the same CDR3. The chain recombines TRBV6-5 with TRBJ2-7, with TRBD1 matching over 8 bases. Trimming took 6 bases from V and 1 from J; bases not matched to a gene: 2. The CDR3 sequence is 13 residues long. Germline-derived CDR1 and CDR2 are MNHEY and SVGAGI. CDR3 DNA: TGTGCCAGCAGCTACAGGGGGTCCTACGAGCAGTACTTC. Amino acid sequence: CASSYRGSYEQYF.

This clone was counted a single time. The chain couples TRBV6-1 to TRBJ2-7; 7 nucleotides line up with TRBD2. The CDR3 sequence is 15 residues long. The germline gives CDR1 MNHNS, CDR2 SASEGT. J was trimmed by 4 bases and V by 8 bases; bases with no gene match: 14. CDR3 sequence reads: CASRAGTAMEYEQYF. The CDR3, as DNA: TGTGCCAGCCGAGCGGGAACAGCAATGGAGTACGAGCAGTACTTC.

This chain links TRBV5-1 with TRBJ2-7; D not resolved. CDR3 length: 12 residues. V dropped 4 bases and J dropped 6 bases, with 11 bases sitting between them. Germline CDR1 reads SGHRS; CDR2 reads YFSETQ. DNA for the CDR3: TGCGCCAGCAGCCTCGAAGGCGGCGAGCAGTACTTC. Protein: CASSLEGGEQYF.

The chain employs TRBV7-9 and TRBJ2-7, with TRBD1 identical over 7 bases. V was pared by 2 bases and J by 4 bases, with 11 bases of the junction left unmatched. The CDR3 extends over 16 amino acids. Germline loops: CDR1 SEHNR, CDR2 FQNEAQ (reference sequence). This CDR3 reads CASSLLGRGSIYEQYF. The CDR3 bases are TGTGCCAGCAGCTTACTGGGCAGGGGGTCTATTTACGAGCAGTACTTC.

The chain carries TRBV7-9 and TRBJ1-6; D is uncertain. CDR1 is SEHNR, CDR2 FQNEAQ, per germline (reference sequence). Trimming removed 2 bases at V and 10 bases at J, with 12 bases between. The CDR3 covers 14 residues. The CDR3 reads CASSLLRGGSPLHF. DNA of the CDR3: TGTGCCAGCAGCTTACTTCGGGGAGGCTCACCCCTCCACTTT.